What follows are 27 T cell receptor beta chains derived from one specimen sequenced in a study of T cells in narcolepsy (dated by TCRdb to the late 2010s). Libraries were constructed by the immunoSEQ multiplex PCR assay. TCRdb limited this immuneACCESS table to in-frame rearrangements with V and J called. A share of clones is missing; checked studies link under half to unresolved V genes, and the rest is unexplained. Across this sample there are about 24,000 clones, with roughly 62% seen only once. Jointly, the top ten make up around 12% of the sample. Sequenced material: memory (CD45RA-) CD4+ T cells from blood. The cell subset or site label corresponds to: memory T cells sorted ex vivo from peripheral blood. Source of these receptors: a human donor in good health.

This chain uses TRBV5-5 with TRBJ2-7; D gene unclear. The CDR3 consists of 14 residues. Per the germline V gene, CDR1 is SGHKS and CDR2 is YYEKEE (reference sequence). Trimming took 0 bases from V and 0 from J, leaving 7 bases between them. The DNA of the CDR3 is TGTGCCAGCAGCTTGGATAGCTACTCCTACGAGCAGTACTTC. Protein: CASSLDSYSYEQYF.

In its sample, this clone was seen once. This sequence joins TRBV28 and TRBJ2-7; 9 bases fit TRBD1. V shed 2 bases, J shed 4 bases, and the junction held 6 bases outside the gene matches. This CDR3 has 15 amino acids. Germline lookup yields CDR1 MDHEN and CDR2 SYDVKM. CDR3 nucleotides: TGTGCCAGCAGTTTAGGGGGACAGGGTTCATACGAGCAGTACTTC. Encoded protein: CASSLGGQGSYEQYF.

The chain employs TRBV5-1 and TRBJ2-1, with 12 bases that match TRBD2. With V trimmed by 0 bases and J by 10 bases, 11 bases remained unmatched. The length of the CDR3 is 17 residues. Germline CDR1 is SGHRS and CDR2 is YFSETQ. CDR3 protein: CASSLDGRTSGMSEQFF. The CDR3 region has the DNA TGCGCCAGCAGCTTGGATGGGAGGACTAGCGGGATGAGCGAGCAGTTCTTC.

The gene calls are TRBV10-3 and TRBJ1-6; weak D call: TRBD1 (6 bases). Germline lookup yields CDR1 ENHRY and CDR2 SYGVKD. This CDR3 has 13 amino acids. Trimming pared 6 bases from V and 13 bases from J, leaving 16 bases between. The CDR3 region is CAIRTDPGHPLHF. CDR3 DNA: TGTGCCATCAGAACGGATCCGGGACATCCCCTCCACTTT.

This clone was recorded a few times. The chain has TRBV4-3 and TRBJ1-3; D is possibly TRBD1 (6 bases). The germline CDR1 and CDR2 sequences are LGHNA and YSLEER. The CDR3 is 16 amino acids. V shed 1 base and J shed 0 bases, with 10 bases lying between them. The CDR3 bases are TGCGCCAGCAGCCAAGCCAGGGGCTACTCTGGAAACACCATATATTTT. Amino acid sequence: CASSQARGYSGNTIYF.

The chain's CDR3 is CASSNKTLGNQPQHF. The CDR3, as DNA: TGTGCCAGCAGCAATAAAACCCTAGGAAATCAGCCCCAGCATTTT. V gene TRBV21-1 combines with J gene TRBJ1-5. TRBV21-1 is an annotated pseudogene. The CDR3 runs 15 residues.

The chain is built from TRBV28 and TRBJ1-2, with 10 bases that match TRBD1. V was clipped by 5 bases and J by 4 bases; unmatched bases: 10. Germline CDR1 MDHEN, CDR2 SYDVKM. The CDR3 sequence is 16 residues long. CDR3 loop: CASSVVRTGGGYGYTF. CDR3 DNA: TGTGCCAGCAGTGTCGTCCGGACAGGGGGTGGCTATGGCTACACCTTC.

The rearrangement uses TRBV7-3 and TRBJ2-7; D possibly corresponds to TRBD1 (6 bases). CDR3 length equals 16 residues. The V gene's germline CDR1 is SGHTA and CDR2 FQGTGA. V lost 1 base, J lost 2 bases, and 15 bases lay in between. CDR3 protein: CASSLSGTGIPYEQYF. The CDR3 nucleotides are TGTGCCAGCAGCTTAAGCGGTACAGGGATACCCTACGAGCAGTACTTC.

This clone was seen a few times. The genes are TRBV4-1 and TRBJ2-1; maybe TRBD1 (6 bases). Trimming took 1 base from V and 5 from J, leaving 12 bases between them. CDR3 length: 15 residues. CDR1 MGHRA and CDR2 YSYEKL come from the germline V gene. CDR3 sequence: CASSQVQGGHNEQFF. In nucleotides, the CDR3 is TGCGCCAGCAGCCAAGTACAGGGCGGTCACAATGAGCAGTTCTTC.

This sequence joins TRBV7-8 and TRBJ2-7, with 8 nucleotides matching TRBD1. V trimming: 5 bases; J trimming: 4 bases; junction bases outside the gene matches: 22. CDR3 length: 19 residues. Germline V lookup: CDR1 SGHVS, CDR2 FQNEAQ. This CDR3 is CASSPTRTGISRRAYEQYF. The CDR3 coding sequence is TGTGCCAGCAGCCCGACCAGGACAGGGATAAGTCGCCGAGCGTACGAGCAGTACTTC. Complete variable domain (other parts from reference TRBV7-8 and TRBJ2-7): GAGVSQSPRYKVAKRGQDVALRCDPISGHVSLFWYQQALGQGPEFLTYFQNEAQLDKSGLPSDRFFAERPEGSVSTLKIQRTQQEDSAVYLCASSPTRTGISRRAYEQYFGPGTRLTVT.

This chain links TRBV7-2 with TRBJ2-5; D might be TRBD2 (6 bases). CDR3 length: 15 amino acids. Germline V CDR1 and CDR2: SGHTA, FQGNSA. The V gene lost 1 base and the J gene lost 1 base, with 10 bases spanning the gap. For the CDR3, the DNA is TGTGCCAGCAGCTTAGGGGTAGCGGTCCAAGAGACCCAGTACTTC. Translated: CASSLGVAVQETQYF.

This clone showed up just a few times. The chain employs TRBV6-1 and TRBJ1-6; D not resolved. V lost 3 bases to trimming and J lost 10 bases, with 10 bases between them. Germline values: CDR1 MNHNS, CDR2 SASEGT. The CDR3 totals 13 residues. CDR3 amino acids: CASSDHPGSPLHF. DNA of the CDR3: TGTGCCAGCAGTGACCATCCAGGCTCACCCCTCCACTTT.

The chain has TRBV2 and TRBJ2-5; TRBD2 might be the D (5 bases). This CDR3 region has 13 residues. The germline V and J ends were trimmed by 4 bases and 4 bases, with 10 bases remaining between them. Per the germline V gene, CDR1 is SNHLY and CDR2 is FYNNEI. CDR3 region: CASSVLAGETQYF. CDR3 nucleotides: TGTGCCAGCAGTGTCCTAGCAGGAGAGACCCAGTACTTC.

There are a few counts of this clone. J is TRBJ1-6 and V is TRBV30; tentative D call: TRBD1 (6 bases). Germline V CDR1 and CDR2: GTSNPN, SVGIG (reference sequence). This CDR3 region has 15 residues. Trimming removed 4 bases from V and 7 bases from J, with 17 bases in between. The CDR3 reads CAWTTDRRGNSPLHF. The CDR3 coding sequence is TGTGCCTGGACAACCGACCGGAGGGGGAATTCACCCCTCCACTTT.

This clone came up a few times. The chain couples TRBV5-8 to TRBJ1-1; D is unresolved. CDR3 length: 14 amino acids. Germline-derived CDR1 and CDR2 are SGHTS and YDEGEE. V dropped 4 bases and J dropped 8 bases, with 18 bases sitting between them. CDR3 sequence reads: CASSPGRGRKEAFF. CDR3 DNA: TGTGCCAGCAGCCCAGGACGAGGTCGAAAAGAAGCTTTCTTT.

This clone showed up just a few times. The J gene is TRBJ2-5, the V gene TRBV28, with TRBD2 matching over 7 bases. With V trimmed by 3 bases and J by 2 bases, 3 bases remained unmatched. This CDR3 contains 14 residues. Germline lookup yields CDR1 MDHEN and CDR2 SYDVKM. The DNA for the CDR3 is TGTGCCAGCAGTTTTAGCGGGCCACAAGAGACCCAGTACTTC. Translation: CASSFSGPQETQYF.

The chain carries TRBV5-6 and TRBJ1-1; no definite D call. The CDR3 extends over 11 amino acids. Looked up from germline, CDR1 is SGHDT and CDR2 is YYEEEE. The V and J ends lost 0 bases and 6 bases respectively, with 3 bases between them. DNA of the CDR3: TGTGCCAGCAGCTTGGCATCTGAAGCTTTCTTT. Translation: CASSLASEAFF.

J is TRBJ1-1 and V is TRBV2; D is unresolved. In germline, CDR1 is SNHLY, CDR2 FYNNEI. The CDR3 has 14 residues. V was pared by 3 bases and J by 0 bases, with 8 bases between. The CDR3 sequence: CASSDRRVNTEAFF. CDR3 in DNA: TGTGCCAGCAGTGATAGGCGGGTGAACACTGAAGCTTTCTTT.

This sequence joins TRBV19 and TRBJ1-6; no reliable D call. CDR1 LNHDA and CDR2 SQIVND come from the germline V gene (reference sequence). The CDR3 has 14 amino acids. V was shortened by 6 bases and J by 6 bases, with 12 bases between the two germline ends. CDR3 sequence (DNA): TGTGCCAGTAGCGGGCGGTCCACTAATTCACCCCTCCACTTT. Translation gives CASSGRSTNSPLHF.

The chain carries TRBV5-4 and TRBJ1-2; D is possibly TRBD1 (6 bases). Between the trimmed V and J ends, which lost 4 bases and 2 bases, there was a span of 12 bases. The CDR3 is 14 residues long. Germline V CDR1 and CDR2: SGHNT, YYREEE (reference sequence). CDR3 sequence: CASSAGTINYGYTF. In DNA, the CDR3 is TGTGCCAGCAGCGCCGGGACAATCAACTATGGCTACACCTTC.

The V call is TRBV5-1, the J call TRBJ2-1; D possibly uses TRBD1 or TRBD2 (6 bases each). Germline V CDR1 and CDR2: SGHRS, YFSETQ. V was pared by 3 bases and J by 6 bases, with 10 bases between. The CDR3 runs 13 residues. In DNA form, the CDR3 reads TGCGCCAGCAGCTCACAGGGAGGCAATGAGCAGTTCTTC. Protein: CASSSQGGNEQFF.

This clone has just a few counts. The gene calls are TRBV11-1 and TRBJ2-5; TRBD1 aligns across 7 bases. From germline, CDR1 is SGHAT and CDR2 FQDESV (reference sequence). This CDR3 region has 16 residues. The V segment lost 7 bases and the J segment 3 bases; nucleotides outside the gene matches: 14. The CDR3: CASTTRQGTAEETQYF. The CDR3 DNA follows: TGTGCCAGCACGACCCGCCAGGGGACAGCCGAAGAGACCCAGTACTTC.

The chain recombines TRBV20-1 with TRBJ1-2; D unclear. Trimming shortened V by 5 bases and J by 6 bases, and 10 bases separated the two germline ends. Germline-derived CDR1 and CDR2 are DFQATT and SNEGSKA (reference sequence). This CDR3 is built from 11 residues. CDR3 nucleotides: TGCAGTGCTTATCCTCCACATGGCTACACCTTC. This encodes CSAYPPHGYTF.

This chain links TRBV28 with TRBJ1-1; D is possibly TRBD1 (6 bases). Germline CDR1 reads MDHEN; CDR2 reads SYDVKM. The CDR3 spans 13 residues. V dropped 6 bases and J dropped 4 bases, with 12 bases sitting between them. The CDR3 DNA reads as TGTGCCAGCAGGGGGGCCAAGGGCACTGAAGCTTTCTTT. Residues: CASRGAKGTEAFF.

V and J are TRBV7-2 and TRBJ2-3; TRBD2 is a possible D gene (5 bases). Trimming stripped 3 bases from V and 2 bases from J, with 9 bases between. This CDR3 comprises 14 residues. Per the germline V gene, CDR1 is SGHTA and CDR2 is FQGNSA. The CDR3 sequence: CASSFGGSTDTQYF. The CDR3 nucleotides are TGTGCCAGCAGCTTTGGCGGGTCCACAGATACGCAGTATTTT.

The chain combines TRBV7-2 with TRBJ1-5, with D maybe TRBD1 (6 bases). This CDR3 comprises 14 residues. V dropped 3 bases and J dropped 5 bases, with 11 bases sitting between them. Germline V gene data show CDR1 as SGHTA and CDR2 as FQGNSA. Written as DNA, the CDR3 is TGTGCCAGCAGCTTCTCAGGGGCGGATCAGCCCCAGCATTTT. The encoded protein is CASSFSGADQPQHF.

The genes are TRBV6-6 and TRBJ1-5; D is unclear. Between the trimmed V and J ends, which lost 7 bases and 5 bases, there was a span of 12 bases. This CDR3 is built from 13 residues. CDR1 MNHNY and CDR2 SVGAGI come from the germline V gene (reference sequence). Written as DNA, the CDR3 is TGTGCCAGCAAAGTCAGGTCGGATCAGCCCCAGCATTTT. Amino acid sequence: CASKVRSDQPQHF.